A single sample gave rise to the 2 T cell receptor beta chains below, sequenced in a study of lymphopenia after photon versus proton radiotherapy (dated by TCRdb to about 2019). Library method: the immunoSEQ multiplex PCR assay. Held by TCRdb, this immuneACCESS table contains in-frame sequences only and omits some clones. Under half of the omission traces to an unresolved V gene where checked; the cause of the rest is unknown. The sample yields roughly 15,000 clones; 82% were counted once. About 25% of the sample rests with the top ten. Sequencing was performed on peripheral blood, taken from a patient treated with photon-based radiotherapy. The receptors were sampled from a middle-aged man with gastric cancer.

This clone was observed once. The J gene is TRBJ1-3, the V gene TRBV5-5; maybe TRBD1 (5 bases). Germline CDR1 is SGHKS and CDR2 is YYEKEE (reference sequence). Trimming removed 5 bases from V and 0 bases from J, with 12 bases in between. CDR3 length: 15 residues. The DNA of the CDR3 is TGTGCCAGCAGTCGGGACGGCGGCTCTGGAAACACCATATATTTT. It translates to CASSRDGGSGNTIYF.

The rearrangement uses TRBV7-6 and TRBJ1-3; D possibly corresponds to TRBD1 (5 bases). The V gene lost 5 bases and the J gene lost 13 bases, with 12 bases spanning the gap. The CDR3 covers 11 residues. Germline-derived CDR1 and CDR2 are SGHVS and FNYEAQ. CDR3 amino acids: CASSLGDRIYF. Written as DNA, the CDR3 is TGTGCCAGCAGCCTAGGGGACCGTATATATTTT.